This TCR beta chain was captured in a study of blood T cells in healthy people across ages. This clonotype was found a few times. A second PCR, run for roughly 7 to 12 cycles, used a sample-barcoded 5' primer plus a J-beta primer mix. TCRdb recomputed calls from the 5' RACE reads with MiXCR, one row per CDR3 protein. The sample consists of hundreds of thousands of distinct CDR3 sequences, roughly 43% of them appearing once. The sample was blood. This TCR derives from a man aged 80 or over in good health.

CDR3 amino acids: CSAREQERNSPLHF. The CDR3 bases are TGCAGTGCTAGAGAACAGGAACGTAATTCACCCCTCCACTTT. The chain carries TRBV20-1 and TRBJ1-6; a possible D gene is TRBD1 (5 bases). Between the trimmed V and J ends, which lost 0 bases and 6 bases, there was a span of 9 bases. The CDR3 is 14 residues long. Germline loops: CDR1 DFQATT, CDR2 SNEGSKA (reference sequence).